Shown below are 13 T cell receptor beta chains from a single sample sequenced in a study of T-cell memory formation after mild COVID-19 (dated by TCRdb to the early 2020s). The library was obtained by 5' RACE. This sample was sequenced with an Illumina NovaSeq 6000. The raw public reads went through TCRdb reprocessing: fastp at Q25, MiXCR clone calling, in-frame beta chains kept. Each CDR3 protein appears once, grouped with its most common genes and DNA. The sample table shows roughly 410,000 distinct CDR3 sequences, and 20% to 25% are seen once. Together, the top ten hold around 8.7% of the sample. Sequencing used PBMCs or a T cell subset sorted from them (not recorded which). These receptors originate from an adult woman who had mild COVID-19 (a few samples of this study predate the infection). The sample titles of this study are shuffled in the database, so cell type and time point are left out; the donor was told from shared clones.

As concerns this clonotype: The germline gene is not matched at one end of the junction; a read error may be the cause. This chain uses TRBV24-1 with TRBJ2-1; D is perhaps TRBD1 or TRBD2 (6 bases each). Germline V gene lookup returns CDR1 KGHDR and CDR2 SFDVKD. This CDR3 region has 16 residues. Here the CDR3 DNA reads TGTCCCACCAGTGACCCCGGTGGGGGGCGAATGAATGAGCAGTTCTTC. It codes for CPTSDPGGGRMNEQFF.

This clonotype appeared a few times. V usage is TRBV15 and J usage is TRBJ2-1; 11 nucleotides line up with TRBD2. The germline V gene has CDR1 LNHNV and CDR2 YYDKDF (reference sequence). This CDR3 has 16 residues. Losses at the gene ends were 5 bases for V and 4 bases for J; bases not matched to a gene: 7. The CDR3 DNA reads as TGTGCCACCAGCTCACGTACTAGCGGGGGTTACAATGAGCAGTTCTTC. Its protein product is CATSSRTSGGYNEQFF.

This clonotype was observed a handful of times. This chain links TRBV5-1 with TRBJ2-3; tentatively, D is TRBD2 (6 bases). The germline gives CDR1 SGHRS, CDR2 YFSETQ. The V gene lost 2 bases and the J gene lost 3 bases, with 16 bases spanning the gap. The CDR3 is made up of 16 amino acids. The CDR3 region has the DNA TGCGCCAGCAGCTTAGCCGACGGGAGAGTAACAGATACGCAGTATTTT. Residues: CASSLADGRVTDTQYF.

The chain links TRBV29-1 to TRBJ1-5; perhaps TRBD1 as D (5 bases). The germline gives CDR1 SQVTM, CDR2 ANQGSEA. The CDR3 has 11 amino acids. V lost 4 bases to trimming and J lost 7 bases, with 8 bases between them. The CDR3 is CSVGDDQPQHF. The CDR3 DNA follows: TGCAGCGTTGGGGACGACCAGCCCCAGCATTTT.

CDR3 sequence reads: CSVERTSGYEQYF. The CDR3 bases are TGCAGCGTTGAACGGACTAGCGGCTACGAGCAGTACTTC. J is TRBJ2-7 and V is TRBV29-1; 10 positions agree with TRBD2. This CDR3 comprises 13 residues. Germline V gene data show CDR1 as SQVTM and CDR2 as ANQGSEA. The junction had 1 base not matched to a gene; V was cut back by 2 bases and J by 3 bases.

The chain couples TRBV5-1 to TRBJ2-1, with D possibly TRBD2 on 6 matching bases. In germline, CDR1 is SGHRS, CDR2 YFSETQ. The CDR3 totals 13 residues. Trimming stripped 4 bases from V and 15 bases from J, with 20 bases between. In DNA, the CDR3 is TGCGCCAGCAGCGCGGGACCCCCAGCCCGTCGGTTCTTC. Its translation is CASSAGPPARRFF.

The CDR3 DNA sequence: TGTGCCAGCAGCGCGGGGGCAGGGGACTACGAGCAGTACTTC. Translated: CASSAGAGDYEQYF. The chain carries TRBV9 and TRBJ2-7; D is perhaps TRBD1 or TRBD2 (6 bases each). Trimming left V 3 bases short and J 3 bases short, with 13 bases between. The germline gives CDR1 SGDLS, CDR2 YYNGEE. The CDR3 length is 14 residues.

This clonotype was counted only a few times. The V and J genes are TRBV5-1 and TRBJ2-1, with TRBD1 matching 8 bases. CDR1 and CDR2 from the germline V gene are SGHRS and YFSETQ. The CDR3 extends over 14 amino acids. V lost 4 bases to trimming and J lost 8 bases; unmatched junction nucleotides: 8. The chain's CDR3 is CASSQDRATDEQFF. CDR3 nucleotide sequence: TGCGCCAGCAGCCAGGACAGGGCAACCGATGAGCAGTTCTTC.

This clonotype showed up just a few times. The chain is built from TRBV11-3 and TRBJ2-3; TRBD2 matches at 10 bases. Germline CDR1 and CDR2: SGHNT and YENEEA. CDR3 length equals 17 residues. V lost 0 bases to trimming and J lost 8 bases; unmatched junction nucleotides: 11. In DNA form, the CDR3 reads TGTGCCAGCAGCTTAGATAGGTCTAGCGGGAGTAGAAGTACGCAGTATTTT. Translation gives CASSLDRSSGSRSTQYF.

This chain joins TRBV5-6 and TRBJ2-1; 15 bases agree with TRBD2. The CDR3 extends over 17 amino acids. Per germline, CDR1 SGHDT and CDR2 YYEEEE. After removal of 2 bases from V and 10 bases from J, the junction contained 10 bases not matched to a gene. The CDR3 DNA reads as TGTGCCAGCAGCTTAGAAACCGGGACTAGCGGGAGGCGGGAGCAGTTCTTC. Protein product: CASSLETGTSGRREQFF.

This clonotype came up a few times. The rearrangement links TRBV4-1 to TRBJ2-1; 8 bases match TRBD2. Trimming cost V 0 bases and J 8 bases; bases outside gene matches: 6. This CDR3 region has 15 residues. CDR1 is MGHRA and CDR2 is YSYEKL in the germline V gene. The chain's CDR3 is CASSQEGTRGDEQFF. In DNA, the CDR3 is TGCGCCAGCAGCCAAGAAGGGACTAGGGGGGATGAGCAGTTCTTC.

The CDR3 DNA is TGTGCCAGCAGTTCCACCCGGGACATCGCTAACTATGGCTACACCTTC. As protein: CASSSTRDIANYGYTF. V usage is TRBV27 and J usage is TRBJ1-2, with D maybe TRBD1 (6 bases). The length of the CDR3 is 16 residues. V lost 4 bases and J lost 0, with 15 bases in between. The V gene's germline CDR1 is MNHEY and CDR2 SMNVEV (reference sequence).

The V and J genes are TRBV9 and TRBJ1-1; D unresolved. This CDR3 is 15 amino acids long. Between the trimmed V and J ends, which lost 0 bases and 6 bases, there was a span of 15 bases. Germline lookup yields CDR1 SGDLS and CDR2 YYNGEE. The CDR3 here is CASSVGLGISAEAFF. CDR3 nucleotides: TGTGCCAGCAGCGTAGGTCTTGGGATATCGGCTGAAGCTTTCTTT. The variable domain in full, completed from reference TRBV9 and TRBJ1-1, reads DSGVTQTPKHLITATGQRVTLRCSPRSGDLSVYWYQQSLDQGLQFLIQYYNGEERAKGNILERFSAQQFPDLHSELNLSSLELGDSALYFCASSVGLGISAEAFFGQGTRLTVV.